The 12 T cell receptor beta chains presented below share a single source sample, sequenced in a study of T cells after posttransplantation cyclophosphamide. Profiled with immunoSEQ multiplex PCR; TCRdb holds only in-frame clones, not every one. The sample lists roughly 2,200 clones, 55% to 75% occurring once. Treatment was busulfan-fludarabine conditioning, a marrow graft, and cyclophosphamide on days +3 and +4. The sample consisted of PBMCs, taken after allogeneic stem cell transplant with posttransplant cyclophosphamide. The receptors were sampled from a male patient between 55 and 70 years old who received an allogeneic stem cell transplant from a related donor and was CMV-positive. Some T cells may originate from the graft donor.

This sequence joins TRBV28 and TRBJ2-1; tentatively, D is TRBD2 (5 bases). The V end was cut by 3 bases, the J end by 4 bases, with 10 bases between. CDR3 size: 14 residues. From germline, CDR1 is MDHEN and CDR2 SYDVKM. The CDR3 nucleotides are TGTGCCAGCAGTTTTTTGGCGGGTTACAATGAGCAGTTCTTC. It encodes CASSFLAGYNEQFF.

The V call is TRBV19, the J call TRBJ1-6; tentatively, D is TRBD1 (5 bases). V lost 3 bases, J lost 5 bases, and 17 bases lay in between. The CDR3 is made up of 17 amino acids. Germline CDR1 is LNHDA and CDR2 is SQIVND (reference sequence). The CDR3 sequence is CASSIRWGNQNNSPLHF. CDR3 nucleotide sequence: TGTGCCAGTAGTATTCGGTGGGGCAACCAAAATAATTCACCCCTCCACTTT.

The chain links TRBV7-9 to TRBJ2-1; 14 bases line up with TRBD2. Trimming at V came to 5 bases and at J to 7 bases, leaving 4 bases not matched to a gene. This CDR3 contains 15 residues. From germline, CDR1 is SEHNR and CDR2 FQNEAQ (reference sequence). CDR3 in DNA: TGTGCCAGCAGCCGGACTAGCGGGGGGTTGAATGAGCAGTTCTTC. It codes for CASSRTSGGLNEQFF.

This clone showed up just a few times. The chain links TRBV27 to TRBJ1-2; D gene unclear. V was cut by 3 bases and J by 4 bases, with 9 bases left in between. The CDR3 length is 13 residues. CDR1 is MNHEY and CDR2 is SMNVEV in the germline V gene (reference sequence). CDR3 in amino acids: CASSFRPGYGYTF. CDR3 DNA: TGTGCCAGCAGTTTCAGGCCCGGCTATGGCTACACCTTC.

The chain links TRBV5-1 to TRBJ1-1, with D unclear. Trimming took 0 bases from V and 1 from J, leaving 10 bases between them. The CDR3 runs 15 residues. From germline, CDR1 is SGHRS and CDR2 YFSETQ. Written as DNA, the CDR3 is TGCGCCAGCAGCTTGGCGTCGGGAACGAACACTGAAGCTTTCTTT. The encoded protein is CASSLASGTNTEAFF.

The gene calls are TRBV5-1 and TRBJ1-1, with D tentatively TRBD1 (6 bases). CDR3 length: 14 residues. Germline V lookup: CDR1 SGHRS, CDR2 YFSETQ. Trimming cost V 6 bases and J 1 base, with 13 bases left between them. CDR3 bases: TGCGCCAGCATATCGGACAGACCGAACACTGAAGCTTTCTTT. This codes for CASISDRPNTEAFF.

This clone counts as medium-sized. The gene calls are TRBV5-6 and TRBJ2-7; D gene uncertain. CDR1 is SGHDT, CDR2 YYEEEE, per germline. This CDR3 contains 14 residues. The germline V and J ends were trimmed by 0 bases and 1 base, with 8 bases remaining between them. Here the CDR3 reads CASSLGGSSYEQYF. The CDR3 DNA reads as TGTGCCAGCAGCTTGGGCGGCAGTTCCTACGAGCAGTACTTC.

The chain joins TRBV11-2 to TRBJ1-5, with 7 positions matching TRBD1. Trimming took 4 bases from V and 2 from J; bases not matched to a gene: 5. The CDR3 consists of 15 residues. The germline CDR1 and CDR2 sequences are SGHAT and FQNNGV. The CDR3 reads CASSSTGAGNQPQHF. In DNA, the CDR3 is TGTGCCAGCAGCTCCACAGGGGCAGGCAATCAGCCCCAGCATTTT.

This chain links TRBV6-5 with TRBJ1-2; D possibly corresponds to TRBD1 (6 bases). V lost 4 bases, J lost 3 bases, and 9 bases lay in between. The CDR3 length is 13 residues. Germline V CDR1 and CDR2: MNHEY, SVGAGI. The DNA for the CDR3 is TGTGCCAGCAGTTCTTGGACAGACTATGGCTACACCTTC. It yields the protein CASSSWTDYGYTF.

The V and J genes are TRBV5-4 and TRBJ1-4; 8 bases are shared with TRBD1. CDR1 is SGHNT and CDR2 is YYREEE in the germline V gene (reference sequence). The trim removed 4 bases at V and 8 bases at J, leaving 13 bases unmatched. The length of the CDR3 is 16 residues. The chain's CDR3 is CASSPGLQGGLEKLFF. Here the CDR3 DNA reads TGTGCCAGCAGCCCTGGCCTACAGGGGGGATTAGAAAAACTGTTTTTT.

V gene TRBV18 combines with J gene TRBJ1-3; D is ambiguous. The CDR3 length is 15 residues. CDR1 KGHSH and CDR2 LQKENI come from the germline V gene. V lost 3 bases to trimming and J lost 2 bases, with 11 bases between them. The CDR3 protein is CASSPDTIPGNTIYF. The CDR3 DNA reads TGTGCCAGCTCACCTGATACTATACCTGGAAACACCATATATTTT.

The chain is built from TRBV5-1 and TRBJ2-7, with D possibly being TRBD2 (5 bases). The CDR3 covers 15 residues. The germline gives CDR1 SGHRS, CDR2 YFSETQ. Trimming pared 3 bases from V and 4 bases from J, leaving 17 bases between. Here the CDR3 reads CASSSSGPRGYEQYF. In nucleotides, the CDR3 is TGCGCCAGCAGCTCCTCCGGGCCACGGGGTTACGAGCAGTACTTC.